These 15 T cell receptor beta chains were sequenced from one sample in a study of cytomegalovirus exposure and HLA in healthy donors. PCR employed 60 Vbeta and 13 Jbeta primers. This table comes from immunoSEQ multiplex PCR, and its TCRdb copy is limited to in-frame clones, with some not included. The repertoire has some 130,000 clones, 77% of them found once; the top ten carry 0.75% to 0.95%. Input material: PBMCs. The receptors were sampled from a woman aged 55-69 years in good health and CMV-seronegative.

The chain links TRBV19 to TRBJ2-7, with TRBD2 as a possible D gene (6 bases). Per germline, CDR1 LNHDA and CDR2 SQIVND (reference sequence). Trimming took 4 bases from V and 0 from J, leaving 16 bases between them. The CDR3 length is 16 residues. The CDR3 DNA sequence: TGTGCCAGTAGTACGGGACTCCATAGCGGCTCCTACGAGCAGTACTTC. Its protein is CASSTGLHSGSYEQYF.

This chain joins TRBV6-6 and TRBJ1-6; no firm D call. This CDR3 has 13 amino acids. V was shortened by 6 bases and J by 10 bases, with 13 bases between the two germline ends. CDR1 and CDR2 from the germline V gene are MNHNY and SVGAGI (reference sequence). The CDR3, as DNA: TGTGCCAGCAGAGGACCGGAGGCCTCACCCCTCCACTTT. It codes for CASRGPEASPLHF.

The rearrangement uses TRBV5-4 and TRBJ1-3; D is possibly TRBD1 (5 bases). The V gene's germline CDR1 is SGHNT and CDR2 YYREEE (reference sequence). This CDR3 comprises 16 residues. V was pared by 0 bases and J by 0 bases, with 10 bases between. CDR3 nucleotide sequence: TGTGCCAGCAGCTTGGTACAGGTAAGCTCTGGAAACACCATATATTTT. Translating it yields CASSLVQVSSGNTIYF.

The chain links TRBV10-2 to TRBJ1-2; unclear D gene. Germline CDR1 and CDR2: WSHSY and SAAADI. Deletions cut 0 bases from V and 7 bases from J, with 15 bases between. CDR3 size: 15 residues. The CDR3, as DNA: TGCGCCAGCAGTGAGTCTTGGTCAAACAATGTTGGCTACACCTTC. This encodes CASSESWSNNVGYTF.

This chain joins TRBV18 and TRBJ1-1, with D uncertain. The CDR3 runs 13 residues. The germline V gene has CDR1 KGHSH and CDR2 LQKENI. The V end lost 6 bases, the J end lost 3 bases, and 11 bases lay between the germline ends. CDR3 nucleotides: TGTGCCAGCTCCCCCGTTCGGGACACTGAAGCTTTCTTT. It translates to CASSPVRDTEAFF.

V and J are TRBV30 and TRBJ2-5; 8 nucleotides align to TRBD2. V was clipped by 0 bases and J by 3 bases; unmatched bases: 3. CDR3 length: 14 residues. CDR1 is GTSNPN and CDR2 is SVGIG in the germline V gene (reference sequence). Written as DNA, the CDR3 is TGTGCCTGGAGTGTACACGGGAGGGAAGAGACCCAGTACTTC. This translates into CAWSVHGREETQYF.

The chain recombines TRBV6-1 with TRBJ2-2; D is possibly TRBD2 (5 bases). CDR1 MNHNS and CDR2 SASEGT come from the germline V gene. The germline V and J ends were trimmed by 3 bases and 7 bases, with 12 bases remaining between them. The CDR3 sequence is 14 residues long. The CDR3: CASSDSGLGGELFF. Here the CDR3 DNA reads TGTGCCAGCAGTGATTCGGGATTGGGCGGGGAGCTGTTTTTT.

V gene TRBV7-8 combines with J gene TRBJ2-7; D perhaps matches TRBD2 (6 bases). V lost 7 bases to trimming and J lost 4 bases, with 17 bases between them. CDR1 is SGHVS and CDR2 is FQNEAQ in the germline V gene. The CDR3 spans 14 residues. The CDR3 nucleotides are TGTGCCAGCAACGCCCGACCTAGCGCGTACGAGCAGTACTTC. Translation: CASNARPSAYEQYF.

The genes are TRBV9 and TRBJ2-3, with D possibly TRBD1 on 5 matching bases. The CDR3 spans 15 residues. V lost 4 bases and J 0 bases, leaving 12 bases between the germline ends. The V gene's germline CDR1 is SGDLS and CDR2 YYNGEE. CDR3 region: CASSSLGLSTDTQYF. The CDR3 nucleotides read TGTGCCAGCAGCTCTCTGGGGCTCAGCACAGATACGCAGTATTTT.

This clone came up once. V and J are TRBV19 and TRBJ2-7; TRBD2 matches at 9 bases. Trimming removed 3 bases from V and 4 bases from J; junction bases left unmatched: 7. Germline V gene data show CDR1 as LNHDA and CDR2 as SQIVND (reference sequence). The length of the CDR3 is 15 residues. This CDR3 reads CASSMPGLALYEQYF. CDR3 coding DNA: TGTGCCAGTAGTATGCCGGGACTAGCCTTGTACGAGCAGTACTTC.

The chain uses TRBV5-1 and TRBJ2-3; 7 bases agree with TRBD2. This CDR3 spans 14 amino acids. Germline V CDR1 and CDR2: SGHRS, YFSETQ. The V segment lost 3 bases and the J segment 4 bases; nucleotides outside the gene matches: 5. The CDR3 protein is CASSSGLDPDTQYF. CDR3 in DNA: TGCGCCAGCAGCTCAGGACTAGATCCAGATACGCAGTATTTT.

CDR3: CASSETGTGGTEAFF. The DNA of the CDR3 is TGCGCCAGCAGTGAAACCGGGACAGGGGGCACTGAAGCTTTCTTT. J is TRBJ1-1 and V is TRBV10-2; 11 positions match TRBD1. After removal of 3 bases from V and 4 bases from J, the junction contained 4 bases not matched to a gene. The length of the CDR3 is 15 residues. Germline assignment: CDR1 WSHSY and CDR2 SAAADI.

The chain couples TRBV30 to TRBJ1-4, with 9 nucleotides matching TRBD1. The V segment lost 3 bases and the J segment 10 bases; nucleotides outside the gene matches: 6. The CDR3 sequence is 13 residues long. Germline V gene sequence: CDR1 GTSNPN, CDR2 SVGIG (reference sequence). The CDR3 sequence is CAWSAGQGRKLFF. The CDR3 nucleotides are TGTGCCTGGAGCGCGGGACAGGGACGAAAACTGTTTTTT.

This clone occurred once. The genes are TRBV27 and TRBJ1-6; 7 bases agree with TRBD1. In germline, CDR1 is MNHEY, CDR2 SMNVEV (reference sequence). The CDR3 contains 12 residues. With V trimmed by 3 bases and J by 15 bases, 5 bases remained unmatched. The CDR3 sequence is CASSFTRGHLHF. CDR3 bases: TGTGCCAGCAGTTTTACAAGGGGGCACCTCCACTTT.

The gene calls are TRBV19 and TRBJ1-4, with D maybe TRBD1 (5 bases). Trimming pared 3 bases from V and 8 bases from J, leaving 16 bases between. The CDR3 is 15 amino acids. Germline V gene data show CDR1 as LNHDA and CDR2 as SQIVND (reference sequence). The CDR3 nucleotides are TGTGCCAGTAGTATGCCGAGCAGGGCGCGGGAAAAACTGTTTTTT. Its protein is CASSMPSRAREKLFF.